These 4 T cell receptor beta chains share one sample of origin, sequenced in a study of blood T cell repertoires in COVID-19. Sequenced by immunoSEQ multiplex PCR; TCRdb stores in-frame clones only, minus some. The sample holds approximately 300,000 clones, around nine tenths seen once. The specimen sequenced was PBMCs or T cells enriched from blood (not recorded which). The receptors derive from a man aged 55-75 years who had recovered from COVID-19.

CDR3 sequence reads: CASSTRSWRGVSGANVLTF. The CDR3 nucleotides are TGTGCCAGCAGCACAAGAAGCTGGCGGGGGGTCTCTGGGGCCAACGTCCTGACTTTC. The chain is built from TRBV7-8 and TRBJ2-6; 8 positions match TRBD2. Trimming at V came to 5 bases and at J to 0 bases, leaving 12 bases not matched to a gene. Germline V gene sequence: CDR1 SGHVS, CDR2 FQNEAQ. The CDR3 is made up of 19 amino acids.

CDR3: CASSEGAYSNQPQHF. In nucleotides, the CDR3 is TGTGCCAGCAGTGAAGGGGCTTATAGCAATCAGCCCCAGCATTTT. The chain employs TRBV6-1 and TRBJ1-5; no firm D call. The V gene's germline CDR1 is MNHNS and CDR2 SASEGT. The CDR3 is 15 amino acids. V was pared by 1 base and J by 0 bases, with 7 bases between.

The CDR3 DNA follows: TGTGCCAGCAGCCTACTTTTGGACAGGGCCGGGGAGCTGTTTTTT. Translating it yields CASSLLLDRAGELFF. The chain is built from TRBV3-1 (or the pseudogene TRBV3-2) and TRBJ2-2; TRBD1 agrees at 8 bases. CDR3 size: 15 residues. Trimming cost V 4 bases and J 6 bases; bases outside gene matches: 7. CDR1 and CDR2 (germline): LGHDT, YNNKEL (reference sequence).

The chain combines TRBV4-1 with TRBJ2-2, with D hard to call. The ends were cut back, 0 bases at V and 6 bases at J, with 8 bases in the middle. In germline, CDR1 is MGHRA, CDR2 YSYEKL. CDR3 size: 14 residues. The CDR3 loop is CASSQDAVPGELFF. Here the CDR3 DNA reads TGCGCCAGCAGCCAAGATGCGGTCCCCGGGGAGCTGTTTTTT.